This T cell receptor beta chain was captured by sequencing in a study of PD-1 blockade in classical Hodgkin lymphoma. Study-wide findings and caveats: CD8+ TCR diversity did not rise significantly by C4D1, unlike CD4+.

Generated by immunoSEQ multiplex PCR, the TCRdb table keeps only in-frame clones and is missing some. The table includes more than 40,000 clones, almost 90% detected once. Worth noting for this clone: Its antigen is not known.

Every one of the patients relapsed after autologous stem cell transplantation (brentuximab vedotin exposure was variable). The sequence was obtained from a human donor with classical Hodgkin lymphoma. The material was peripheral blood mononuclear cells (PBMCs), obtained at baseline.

The CDR3 DNA sequence: TGCGCCAGCAGCTTGGACTCCTCTAACTATGGCTACACCTTC. It is translated as CASSLDSSNYGYTF. The V and J genes are TRBV5-1 and TRBJ1-2; the D is unclear. The V gene's germline CDR1 is SGHRS and CDR2 YFSETQ. The length of the CDR3 is 14 residues. The V gene lost 0 bases and the J gene lost 0 bases, with 6 bases spanning the gap.